Below, 7 T cell receptor beta chains from the same sample are listed, as sequenced in a study of blood T cell repertoires in COVID-19. The protocol was immunoSEQ multiplex PCR, while the TCRdb copy is restricted to in-frame clones and leaves out a portion. The sample lists about 150,000 clones; about nine tenths were seen once. Material: peripheral blood. Every receptor here comes from a woman in her seventies with acute or convalescent COVID-19.

The chain links TRBV11-3 to TRBJ2-1; D gene unclear. The CDR3 totals 16 residues. Germline assignment: CDR1 SGHNT and CDR2 YENEEA. Trimming took off 6 bases at V and 0 bases at J, with 15 bases between the two ends. The CDR3 spells CASSSSGLSSYNEQFF. CDR3 nucleotides: TGTGCCAGCAGTTCATCGGGTCTGAGCTCCTACAATGAGCAGTTCTTC.

As DNA, the CDR3 is TGTGCCAGCAGTTTATTCTACACAGATACGCAGTATTTT. It codes for CASSLFYTDTQYF. This chain connects TRBV28 to TRBJ2-3; unclear D gene. CDR1 is MDHEN, CDR2 SYDVKM, per germline. With 1 base removed from V and 2 bases from J, the gap between germline ends came to 4 bases. The CDR3 sequence is 13 residues long.

The chain has TRBV19 and TRBJ1-1, with TRBD1 as a possible D gene (5 bases). The V end was cut by 4 bases, the J end by 11 bases, with 23 bases between. Germline loops: CDR1 LNHDA, CDR2 SQIVND (reference sequence). The CDR3 sequence is 15 residues long. CDR3 in amino acids: CASSKEGAPEVEAFF. CDR3 bases: TGTGCCAGTAGTAAGGAAGGGGCGCCGGAAGTCGAGGCTTTCTTT.

Only a few counts were recorded for this clone. This rearrangement joins TRBV7-2 to TRBJ1-1; perhaps TRBD1 as D (6 bases). This CDR3 region has 15 residues. From germline, CDR1 is SGHTA and CDR2 FQGNSA. Trimming removed 8 bases from V and 0 bases from J, with 16 bases in between. The CDR3 reads CASRLGGQMNTEAFF. The CDR3 DNA reads as TGTGCCAGCCGTTTAGGGGGGCAGATGAACACTGAAGCTTTCTTT. Supplemented by reference TRBV7-2 and TRBJ1-1, the full variable domain reads GAGVSQSPSNKVTEKGKDVELRCDPISGHTALYWYRQSLGQGLEFLIYFQGNSAPDKSGLPSDRFSAERTGGSVSTLTIQRTQQEDSAVYLCASRLGGQMNTEAFFGQGTRLTVV.

This chain links TRBV20-1 with TRBJ2-3; 7 bases fit TRBD1. The CDR3 spans 15 residues. Trimming took 3 bases from V and 8 from J; bases not matched to a gene: 14. Germline values: CDR1 DFQATT, CDR2 SNEGSKA (reference sequence). CDR3 bases: TGCAGTGCTAGTGGCGCAGGACAACACAGGGGTACGCAGTATTTT. Its translation: CSASGAGQHRGTQYF.

The rearrangement uses TRBV5-1 and TRBJ2-2; 7 bases line up with TRBD2. This CDR3 comprises 14 residues. The germline V gene has CDR1 SGHRS and CDR2 YFSETQ. Trimming cost V 2 bases and J 7 bases; bases outside gene matches: 5. CDR3 amino acids: CASSFAAGVGELFF. DNA of the CDR3: TGCGCCAGCAGCTTTGCGGCGGGGGTCGGGGAGCTGTTTTTT. Filled out from reference TRBV5-1 and TRBJ2-2, the complete variable domain reads KAGVTQTPRYLIKTRGQQVTLSCSPISGHRSVSWYQQTPGQGLQFLFEYFSETQRNKGNFPGRFSGRQFSNSRSEMNVSTLELGDSALYLCASSFAAGVGELFFGEGSRLTVL.

The rearrangement uses TRBV19 and TRBJ1-2; 8 bases are a match to TRBD1. Germline V gene data show CDR1 as LNHDA and CDR2 as SQIVND (reference sequence). V lost 7 bases and J lost 4; bases outside the gene matches: 8. This CDR3 has 14 amino acids. The DNA of the CDR3 is TGTGCCAGTAAAGCAGGGGGCTTGTCCTATGGCTACACCTTC. The encoded protein is CASKAGGLSYGYTF.